This record concerns one T cell receptor beta chain sequence. Germline V CDR1 and CDR2: ENHRY, SYGVKD. Trimming removed 10 bases from V and 1 base from J; junction bases left unmatched: 11. The CDR3 loop spans 15 amino acids. The data were obtained in a study of blood T cell repertoires in COVID-19. Across the study: PBMCs, B-cell-depleted T cells, or T cells were the source of the cDNA or gDNA that made up the material.

The repertoire was sequenced with immunoSEQ multiplex PCR; TCRdb's copy has only in-frame clones and lacks some. The sample consists of some 150,000 clones, more than 80% of them appearing once. This receptor was identified in a human donor with acute or convalescent COVID-19. The donor label of this sample is uncertain. The sample was peripheral blood. This chain uses TRBV10-3 with TRBJ2-5; 8 nucleotides align to TRBD1. The CDR3 DNA reads TGTGCCACCTCTTCCGGGACAGGAGTCCAAGAGACCCAGTACTTC. This gives the protein CATSSGTGVQETQYF.